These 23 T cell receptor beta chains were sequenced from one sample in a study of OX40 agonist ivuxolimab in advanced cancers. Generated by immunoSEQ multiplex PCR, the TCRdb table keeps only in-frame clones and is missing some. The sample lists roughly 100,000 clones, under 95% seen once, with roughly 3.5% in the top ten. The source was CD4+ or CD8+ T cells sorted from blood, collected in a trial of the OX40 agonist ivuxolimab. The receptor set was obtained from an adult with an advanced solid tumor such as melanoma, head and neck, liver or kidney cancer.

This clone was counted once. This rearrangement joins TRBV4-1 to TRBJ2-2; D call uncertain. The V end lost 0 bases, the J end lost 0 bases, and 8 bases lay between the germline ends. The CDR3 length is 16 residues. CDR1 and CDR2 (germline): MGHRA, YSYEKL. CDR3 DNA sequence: TGCGCCAGCAGCCAAGAGAGCTTCCCGAACACCGGGGAGCTGTTTTTT. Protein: CASSQESFPNTGELFF.

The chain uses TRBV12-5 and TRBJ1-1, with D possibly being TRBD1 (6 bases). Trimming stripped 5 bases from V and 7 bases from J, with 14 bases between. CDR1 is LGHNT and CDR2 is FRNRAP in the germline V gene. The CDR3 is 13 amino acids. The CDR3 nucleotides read TGTGCTAGTGGTACAACAGAACAGGGTGAAGCTTTCTTT. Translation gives CASGTTEQGEAFF.

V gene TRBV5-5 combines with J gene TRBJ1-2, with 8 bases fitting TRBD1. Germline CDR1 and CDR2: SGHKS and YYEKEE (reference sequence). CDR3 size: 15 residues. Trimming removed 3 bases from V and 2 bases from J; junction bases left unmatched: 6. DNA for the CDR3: TGTGCCAGCAGCTCCGGGACAGGACCCAACTATGGCTACACCTTC. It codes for CASSSGTGPNYGYTF. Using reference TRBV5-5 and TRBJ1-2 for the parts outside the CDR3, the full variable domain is DAGVTQSPTHLIKTRGQQVTLRCSPISGHKSVSWYQQVLGQGPQFIFQYYEKEERGRGNFPDRFSARQFPNYSSELNVNALLLGDSALYLCASSSGTGPNYGYTFGSGTRLTVV.

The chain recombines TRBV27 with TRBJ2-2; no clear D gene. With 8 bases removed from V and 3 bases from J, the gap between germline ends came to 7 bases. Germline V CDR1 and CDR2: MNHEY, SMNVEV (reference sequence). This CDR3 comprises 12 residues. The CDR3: CASGGYTGELFF. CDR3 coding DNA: TGTGCCAGCGGCGGATACACCGGGGAGCTGTTTTTT.

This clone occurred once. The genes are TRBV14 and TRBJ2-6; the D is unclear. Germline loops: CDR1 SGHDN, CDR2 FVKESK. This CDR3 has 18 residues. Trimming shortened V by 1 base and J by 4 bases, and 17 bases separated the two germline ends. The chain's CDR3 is CASSQGPKGSLGANVLTF. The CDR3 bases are TGTGCCAGCAGCCAAGGCCCGAAGGGTTCTCTGGGGGCCAACGTCCTGACTTTC.

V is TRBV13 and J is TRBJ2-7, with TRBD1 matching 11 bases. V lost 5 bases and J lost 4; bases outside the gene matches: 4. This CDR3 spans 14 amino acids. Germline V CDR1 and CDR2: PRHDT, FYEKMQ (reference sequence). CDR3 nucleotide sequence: TGTGCCAGCAGCCCGGGACAGGGGGGATACGAGCAGTACTTC. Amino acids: CASSPGQGGYEQYF.

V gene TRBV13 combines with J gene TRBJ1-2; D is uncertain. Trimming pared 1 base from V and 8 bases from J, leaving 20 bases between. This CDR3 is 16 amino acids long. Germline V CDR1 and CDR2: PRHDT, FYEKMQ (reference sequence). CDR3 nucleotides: TGTGCCAGCAGCTTAGTGCTTTCGTCAGGACTAAAGGGCTACACCTTC. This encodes CASSLVLSSGLKGYTF.

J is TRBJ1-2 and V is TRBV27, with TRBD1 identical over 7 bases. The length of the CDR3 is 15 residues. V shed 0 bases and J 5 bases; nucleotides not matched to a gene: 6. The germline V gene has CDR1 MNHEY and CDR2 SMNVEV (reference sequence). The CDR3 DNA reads TGTGCCAGCAGTTTATCCTTGACAGGGCGATATGGCTACACCTTC. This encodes CASSLSLTGRYGYTF.

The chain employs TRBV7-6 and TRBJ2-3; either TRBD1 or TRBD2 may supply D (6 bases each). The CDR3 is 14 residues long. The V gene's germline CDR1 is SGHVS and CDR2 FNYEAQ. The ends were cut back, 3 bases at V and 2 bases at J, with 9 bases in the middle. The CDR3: CASSFGGNTDTQYF. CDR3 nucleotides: TGTGCCAGCAGCTTCGGGGGCAACACAGATACGCAGTATTTT.

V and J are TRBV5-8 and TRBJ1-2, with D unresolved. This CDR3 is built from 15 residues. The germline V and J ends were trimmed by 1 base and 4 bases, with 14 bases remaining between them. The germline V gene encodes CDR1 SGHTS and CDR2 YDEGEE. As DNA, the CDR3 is TGTGCCAGCAGCTTGACCGAAGGCTCGGCCTATGGCTACACCTTC. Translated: CASSLTEGSAYGYTF.

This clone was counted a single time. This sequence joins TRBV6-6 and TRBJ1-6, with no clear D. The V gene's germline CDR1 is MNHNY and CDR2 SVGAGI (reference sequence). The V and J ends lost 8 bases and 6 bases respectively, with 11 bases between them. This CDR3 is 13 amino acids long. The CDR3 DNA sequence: TGTGCCAGCGCGGGATCGGCTAATTCACCCCTCCACTTT. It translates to CASAGSANSPLHF.

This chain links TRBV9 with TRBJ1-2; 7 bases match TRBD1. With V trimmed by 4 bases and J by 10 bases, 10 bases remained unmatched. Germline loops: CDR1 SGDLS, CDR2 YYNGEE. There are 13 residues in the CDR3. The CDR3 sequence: CASSISTGLDYTF. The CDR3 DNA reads TGTGCCAGCAGCATATCGACAGGGTTGGACTACACCTTC.

This CDR3 reads CASSVVSGGPGEQFF. CDR3 bases: TGTGCCAGCAGCGTAGTGTCGGGGGGGCCTGGTGAGCAGTTCTTC. This chain joins TRBV9 and TRBJ2-1, with TRBD2 identical over 8 bases. The CDR3 length is 15 residues. Germline trimming cut 0 bases from V and 9 bases from J; bases unmatched to any gene: 8. Germline V gives CDR1 SGDLS, CDR2 YYNGEE.

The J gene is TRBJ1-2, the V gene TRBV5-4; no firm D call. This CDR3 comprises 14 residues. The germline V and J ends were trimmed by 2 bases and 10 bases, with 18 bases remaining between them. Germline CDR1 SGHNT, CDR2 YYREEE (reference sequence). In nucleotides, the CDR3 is TGTGCCAGCAGCTTTGGGTTGGGGTCGGTCTCCTACACCTTC. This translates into CASSFGLGSVSYTF.

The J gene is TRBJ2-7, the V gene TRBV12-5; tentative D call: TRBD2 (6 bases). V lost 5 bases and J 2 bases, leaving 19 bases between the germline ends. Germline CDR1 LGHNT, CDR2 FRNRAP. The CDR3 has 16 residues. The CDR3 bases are TGTGCTAGTGGTCCCCCTTCGGGGGTGGGGCCCTACGAGCAGTACTTC. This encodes CASGPPSGVGPYEQYF.

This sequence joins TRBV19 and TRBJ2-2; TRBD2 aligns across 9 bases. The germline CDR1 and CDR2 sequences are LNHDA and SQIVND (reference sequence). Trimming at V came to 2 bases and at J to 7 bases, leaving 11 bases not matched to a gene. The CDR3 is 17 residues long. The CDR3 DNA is TGTGCCAGTAGTATATTACGAATTAGCGGGGGAATCGGGGAGCTGTTTTTT. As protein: CASSILRISGGIGELFF.

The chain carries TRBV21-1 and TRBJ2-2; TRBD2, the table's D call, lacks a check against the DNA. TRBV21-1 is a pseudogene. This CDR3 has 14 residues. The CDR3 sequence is CARPRGENTGELFF. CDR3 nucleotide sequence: TGTGCCAGACCCCGGGGGGAAAACACCGGGGAGCTGTTTTTT.

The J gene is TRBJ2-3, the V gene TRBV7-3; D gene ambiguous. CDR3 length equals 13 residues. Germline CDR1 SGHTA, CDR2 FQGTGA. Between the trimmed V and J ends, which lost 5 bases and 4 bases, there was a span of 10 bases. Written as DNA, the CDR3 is TGTGCCAGCAGCCTCTCGGGTGCAGATACGCAGTATTTT. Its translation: CASSLSGADTQYF.

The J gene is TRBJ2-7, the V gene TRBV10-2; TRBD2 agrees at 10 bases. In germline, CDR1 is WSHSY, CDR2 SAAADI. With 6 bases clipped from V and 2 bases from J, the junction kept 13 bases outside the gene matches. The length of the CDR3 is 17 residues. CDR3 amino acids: CASSEGLAREVAYEQYF. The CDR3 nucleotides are TGCGCCAGCAGCGAGGGACTAGCGAGGGAAGTGGCCTACGAGCAGTACTTC.

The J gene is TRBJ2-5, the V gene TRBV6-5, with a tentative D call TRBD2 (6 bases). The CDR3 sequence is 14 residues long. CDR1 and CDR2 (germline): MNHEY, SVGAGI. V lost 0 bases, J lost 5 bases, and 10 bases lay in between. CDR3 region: CASSYSGGWETQYF. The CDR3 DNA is TGTGCCAGCAGTTACTCTGGAGGGTGGGAGACCCAGTACTTC.

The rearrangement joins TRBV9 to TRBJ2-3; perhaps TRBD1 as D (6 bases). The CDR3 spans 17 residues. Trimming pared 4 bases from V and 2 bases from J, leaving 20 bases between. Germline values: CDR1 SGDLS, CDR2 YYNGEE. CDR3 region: CASSHNRDIRHTDTQYF. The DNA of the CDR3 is TGTGCCAGCAGCCATAATCGGGACATTCGTCACACAGATACGCAGTATTTT.

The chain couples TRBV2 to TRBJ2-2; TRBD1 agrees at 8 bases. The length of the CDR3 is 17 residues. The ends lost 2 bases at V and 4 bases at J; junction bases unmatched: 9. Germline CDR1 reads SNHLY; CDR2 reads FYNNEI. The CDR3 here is CASSESPTGVGTGELFF. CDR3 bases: TGTGCCAGCAGTGAAAGCCCGACAGGGGTGGGCACCGGGGAGCTGTTTTTT.

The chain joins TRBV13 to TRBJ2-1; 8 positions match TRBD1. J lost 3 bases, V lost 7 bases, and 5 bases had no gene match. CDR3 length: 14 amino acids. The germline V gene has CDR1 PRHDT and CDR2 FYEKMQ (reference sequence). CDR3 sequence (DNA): TGTGCCAGCACCTGGACAGGGAGCTACAATGAGCAGTTCTTC. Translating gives CASTWTGSYNEQFF.